This record concerns one T cell receptor beta chain sequence. CDR1 is ENHRY and CDR2 is SYGVKD in the germline V gene. J gave up 0 bases and V 0 bases, and 2 bases lay outside the gene matches. The CDR3 is 16 amino acids. The data stem from a study of CD8 T cells in ankylosing spondylitis. TCRdb re-called the 5' RACE reads with MiXCR, one entry per CDR3 protein. The sample consists of roughly 38,000 distinct CDR3 sequences, 10% of them appearing once. V gene TRBV10-3 combines with J gene TRBJ2-5; 9 positions match TRBD1. What was sequenced was blood, either unsorted or a sorted T cell fraction (not recorded which). This clonotype was sampled from a male donor with ankylosing spondylitis or in good health (not recorded which). In DNA form, the CDR3 reads TGTGCCATCAGTGAGTCGACAGGGGGGAACCAAGAGACCCAGTACTTC. It codes for CAISESTGGNQETQYF.